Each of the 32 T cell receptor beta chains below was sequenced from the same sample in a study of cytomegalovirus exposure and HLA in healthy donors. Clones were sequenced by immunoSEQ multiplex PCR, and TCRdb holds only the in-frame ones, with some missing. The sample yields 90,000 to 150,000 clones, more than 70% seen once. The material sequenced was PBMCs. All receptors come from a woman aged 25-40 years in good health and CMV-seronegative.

CDR3 nucleotide sequence: TGTGCCAGTAGTAGGGGAGGTAACTATGGCTACACCTTC. Protein sequence: CASSRGGNYGYTF. This chain joins TRBV19 and TRBJ1-2; D gene unclear. Germline V gene sequence: CDR1 LNHDA, CDR2 SQIVND (reference sequence). Between the trimmed V and J ends, which lost 4 bases and 1 base, there was a span of 7 bases. The CDR3 is made up of 13 amino acids.

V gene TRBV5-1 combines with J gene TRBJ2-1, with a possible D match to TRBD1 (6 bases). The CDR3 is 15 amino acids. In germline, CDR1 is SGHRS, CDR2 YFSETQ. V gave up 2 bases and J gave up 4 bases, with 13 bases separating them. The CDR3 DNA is TGCGCCAGCAGCTTCGGGCAGGGGCCTTACAATGAGCAGTTCTTC. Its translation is CASSFGQGPYNEQFF.

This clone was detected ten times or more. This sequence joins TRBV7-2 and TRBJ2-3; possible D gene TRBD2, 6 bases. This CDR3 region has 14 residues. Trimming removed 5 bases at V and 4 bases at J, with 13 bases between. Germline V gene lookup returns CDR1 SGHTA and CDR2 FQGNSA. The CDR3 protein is CASSDPGLSDTQYF. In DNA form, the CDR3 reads TGTGCCAGCAGCGATCCGGGACTTTCAGATACGCAGTATTTT. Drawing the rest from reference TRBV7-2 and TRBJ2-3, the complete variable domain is GAGVSQSPSNKVTEKGKDVELRCDPISGHTALYWYRQSLGQGLEFLIYFQGNSAPDKSGLPSDRFSAERTGGSVSTLTIQRTQQEDSAVYLCASSDPGLSDTQYFGPGTRLTVL.

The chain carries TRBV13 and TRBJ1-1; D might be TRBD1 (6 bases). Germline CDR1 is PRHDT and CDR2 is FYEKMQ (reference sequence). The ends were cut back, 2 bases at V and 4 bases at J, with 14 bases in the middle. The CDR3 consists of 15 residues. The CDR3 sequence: CASSLYGQGFTEAFF. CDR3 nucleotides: TGTGCCAGCAGCTTATATGGGCAGGGGTTCACTGAAGCTTTCTTT.

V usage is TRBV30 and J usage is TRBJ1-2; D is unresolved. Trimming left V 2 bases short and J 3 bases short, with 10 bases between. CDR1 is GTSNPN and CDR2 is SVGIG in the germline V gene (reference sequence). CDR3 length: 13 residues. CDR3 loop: CAWSSDADYGYTF. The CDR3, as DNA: TGTGCCTGGAGTTCCGACGCGGACTATGGCTACACCTTC.

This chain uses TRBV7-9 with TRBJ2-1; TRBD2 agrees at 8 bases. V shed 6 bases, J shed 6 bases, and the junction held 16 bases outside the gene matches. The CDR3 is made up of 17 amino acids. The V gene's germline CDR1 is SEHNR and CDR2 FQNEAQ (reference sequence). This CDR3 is CASSQRGPISHRNEQFF. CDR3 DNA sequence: TGTGCCAGCAGTCAGCGGGGGCCCATTAGTCACCGCAATGAGCAGTTCTTC.

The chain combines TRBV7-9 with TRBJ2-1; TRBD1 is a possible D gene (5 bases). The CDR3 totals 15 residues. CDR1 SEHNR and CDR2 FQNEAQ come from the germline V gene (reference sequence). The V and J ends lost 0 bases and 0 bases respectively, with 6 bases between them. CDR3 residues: CASSLAGLSYNEQFF. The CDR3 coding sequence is TGTGCCAGCAGCTTAGCGGGGCTCTCCTACAATGAGCAGTTCTTC.

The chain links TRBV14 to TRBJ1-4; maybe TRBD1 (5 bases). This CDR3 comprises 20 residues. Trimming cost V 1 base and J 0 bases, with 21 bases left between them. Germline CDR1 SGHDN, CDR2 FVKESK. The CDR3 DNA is TGTGCCAGCAGCCAAGTTAACCTCAGACAGCACCTAGCAACTAATGAAAAACTGTTTTTT. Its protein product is CASSQVNLRQHLATNEKLFF.

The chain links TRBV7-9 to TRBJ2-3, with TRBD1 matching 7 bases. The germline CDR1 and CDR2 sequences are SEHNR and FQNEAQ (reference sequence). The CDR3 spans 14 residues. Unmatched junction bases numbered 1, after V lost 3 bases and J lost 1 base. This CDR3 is CASSFDRGTDTQYF. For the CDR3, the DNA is TGTGCCAGCAGCTTTGACAGGGGCACAGATACGCAGTATTTT. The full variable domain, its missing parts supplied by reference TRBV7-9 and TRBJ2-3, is DTGVSQNPRHKITKRGQNVTFRCDPISEHNRLYWYRQTLGQGPEFLTYFQNEAQLEKSRLLSDRFSAERPKGSFSTLEIQRTEQGDSAMYLCASSFDRGTDTQYFGPGTRLTVL.

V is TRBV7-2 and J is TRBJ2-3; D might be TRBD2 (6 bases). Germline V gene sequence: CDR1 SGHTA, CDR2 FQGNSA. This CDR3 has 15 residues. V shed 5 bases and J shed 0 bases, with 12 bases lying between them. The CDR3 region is CASSATSLSTDTQYF. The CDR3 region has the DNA TGTGCCAGCAGCGCGACTAGTCTGAGCACAGATACGCAGTATTTT.

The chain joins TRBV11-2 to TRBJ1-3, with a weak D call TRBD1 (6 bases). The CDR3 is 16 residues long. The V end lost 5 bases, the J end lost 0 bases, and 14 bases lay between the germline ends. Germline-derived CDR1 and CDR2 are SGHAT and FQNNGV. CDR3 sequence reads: CASSAGGQISGNTIYF. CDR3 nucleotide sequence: TGTGCCAGCAGCGCCGGCGGACAGATCTCTGGAAACACCATATATTTT.

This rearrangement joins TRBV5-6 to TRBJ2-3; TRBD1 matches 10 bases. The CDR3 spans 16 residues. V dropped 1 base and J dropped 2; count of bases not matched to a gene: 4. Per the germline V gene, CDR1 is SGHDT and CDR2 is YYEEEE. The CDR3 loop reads CASSLLGTGATDTQYF. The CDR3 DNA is TGTGCCAGCAGCTTGTTGGGGACAGGGGCCACAGATACGCAGTATTTT.

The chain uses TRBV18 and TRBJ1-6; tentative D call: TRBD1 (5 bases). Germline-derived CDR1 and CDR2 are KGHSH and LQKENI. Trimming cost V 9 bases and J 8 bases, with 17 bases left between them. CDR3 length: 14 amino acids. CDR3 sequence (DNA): TGTGCCAGTCAATCGGGGGGTACCCATTCACCCCTCCACTTT. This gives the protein CASQSGGTHSPLHF.

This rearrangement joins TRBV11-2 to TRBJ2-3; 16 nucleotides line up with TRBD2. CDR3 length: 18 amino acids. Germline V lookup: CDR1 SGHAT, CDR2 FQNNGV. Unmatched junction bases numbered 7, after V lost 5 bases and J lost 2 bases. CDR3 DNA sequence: TGTGCCAGCAGCCAGGGACTAGCGGGGGGGAGGGCCACAGATACGCAGTATTTT. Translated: CASSQGLAGGRATDTQYF.

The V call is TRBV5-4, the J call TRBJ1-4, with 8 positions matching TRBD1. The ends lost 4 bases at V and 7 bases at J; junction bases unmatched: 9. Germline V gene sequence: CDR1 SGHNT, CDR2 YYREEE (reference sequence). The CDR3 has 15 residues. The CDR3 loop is CASSPTGARGEKLFF. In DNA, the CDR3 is TGTGCCAGCAGCCCGACAGGGGCGCGCGGTGAAAAACTGTTTTTT.

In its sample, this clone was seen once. The CDR3 bases are TGTGCCAGCAGCCTCCGGGGGGTTGGGGATGGCTACACCTTC. The encoded protein is CASSLRGVGDGYTF. This chain joins TRBV12-1 and TRBJ1-2. TRBV12-1 is an annotated pseudogene. This CDR3 spans 14 amino acids.

This CDR3 is CASSIGGLYTDTQYF. CDR3 nucleotide sequence: TGTGCCAGTAGTATCGGGGGACTTTACACAGATACGCAGTATTTT. The chain combines TRBV19 with TRBJ2-3, with a possible D match to TRBD2 (6 bases). The CDR3 spans 15 residues. In germline, CDR1 is LNHDA, CDR2 SQIVND (reference sequence). The germline V and J ends were trimmed by 3 bases and 2 bases, with 12 bases remaining between them.

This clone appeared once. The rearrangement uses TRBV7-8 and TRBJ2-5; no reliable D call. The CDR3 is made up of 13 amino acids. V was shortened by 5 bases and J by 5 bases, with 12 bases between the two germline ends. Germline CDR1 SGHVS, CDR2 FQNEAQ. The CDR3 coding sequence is TGTGCCAGCAGCCCACATATTACGGAGACCCAGTACTTC. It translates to CASSPHITETQYF. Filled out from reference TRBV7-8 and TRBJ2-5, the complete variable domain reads GAGVSQSPRYKVAKRGQDVALRCDPISGHVSLFWYQQALGQGPEFLTYFQNEAQLDKSGLPSDRFFAERPEGSVSTLKIQRTQQEDSAVYLCASSPHITETQYFGPGTRLLVL.

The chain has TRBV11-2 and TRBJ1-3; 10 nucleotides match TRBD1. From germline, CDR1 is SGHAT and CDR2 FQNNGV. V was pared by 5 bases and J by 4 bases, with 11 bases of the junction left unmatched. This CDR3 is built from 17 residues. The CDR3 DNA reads TGTGCCAGCAGCAAAGTCCCGGACAGGGGGTCCGGAAACACCATATATTTT. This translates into CASSKVPDRGSGNTIYF. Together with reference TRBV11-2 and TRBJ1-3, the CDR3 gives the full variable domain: EAGVAQSPRYKIIEKRQSVAFWCNPISGHATLYWYQQILGQGPKLLIQFQNNGVVDDSQLPKDRFSAERLKGVDSTLKIQPAKLEDSAVYLCASSKVPDRGSGNTIYFGEGSWLTVV.

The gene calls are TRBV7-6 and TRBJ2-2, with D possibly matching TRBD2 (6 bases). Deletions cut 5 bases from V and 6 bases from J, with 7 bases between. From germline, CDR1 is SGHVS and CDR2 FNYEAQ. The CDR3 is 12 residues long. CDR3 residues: CASSAGPGELFF. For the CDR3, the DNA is TGTGCCAGCAGCGCGGGGCCCGGGGAGCTGTTTTTT.

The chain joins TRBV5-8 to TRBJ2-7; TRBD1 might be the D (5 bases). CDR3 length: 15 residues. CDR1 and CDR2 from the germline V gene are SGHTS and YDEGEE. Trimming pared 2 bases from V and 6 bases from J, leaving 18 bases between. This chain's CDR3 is CASSLSQKSGSEQYF. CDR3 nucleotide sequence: TGTGCCAGCAGCTTAAGCCAAAAATCAGGGTCCGAGCAGTACTTC.

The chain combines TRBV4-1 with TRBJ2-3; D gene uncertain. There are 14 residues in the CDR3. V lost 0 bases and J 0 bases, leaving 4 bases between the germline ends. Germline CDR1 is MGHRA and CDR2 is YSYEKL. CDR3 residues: CASSQDRSTDTQYF. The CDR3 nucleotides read TGCGCCAGCAGCCAAGATCGGAGCACAGATACGCAGTATTTT.

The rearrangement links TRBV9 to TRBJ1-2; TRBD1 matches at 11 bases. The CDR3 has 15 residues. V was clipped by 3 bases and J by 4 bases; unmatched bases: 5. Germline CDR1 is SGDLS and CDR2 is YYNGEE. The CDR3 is CASSDGTGGLYGYTF. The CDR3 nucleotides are TGTGCCAGCAGCGACGGGACAGGGGGTCTCTATGGCTACACCTTC.

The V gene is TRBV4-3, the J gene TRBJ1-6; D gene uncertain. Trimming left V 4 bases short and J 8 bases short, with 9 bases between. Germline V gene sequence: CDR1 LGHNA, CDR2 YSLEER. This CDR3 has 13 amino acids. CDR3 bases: TGCGCCAGCAGCCTAGAAAGAGATTCACCCCTCCACTTT. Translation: CASSLERDSPLHF.

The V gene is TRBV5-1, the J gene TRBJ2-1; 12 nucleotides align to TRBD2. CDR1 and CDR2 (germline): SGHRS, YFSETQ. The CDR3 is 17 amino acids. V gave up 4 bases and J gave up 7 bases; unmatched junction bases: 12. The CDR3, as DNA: TGCGCCAGCAGCGGCGGGACTAGCGGGCCCTCGGGGAATGAGCAGTTCTTC. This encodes CASSGGTSGPSGNEQFF.

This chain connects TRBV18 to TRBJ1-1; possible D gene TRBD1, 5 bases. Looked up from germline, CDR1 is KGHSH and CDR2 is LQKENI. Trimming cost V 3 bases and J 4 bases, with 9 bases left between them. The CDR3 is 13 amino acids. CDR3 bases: TGTGCCAGCTCACCCCCGGGGGGCACTGAAGCTTTCTTT. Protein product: CASSPPGGTEAFF.

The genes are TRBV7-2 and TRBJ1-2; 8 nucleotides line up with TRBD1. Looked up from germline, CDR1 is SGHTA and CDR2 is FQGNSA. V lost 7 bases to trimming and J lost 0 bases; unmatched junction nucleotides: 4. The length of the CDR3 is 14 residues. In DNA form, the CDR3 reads TGTGCCAGCACCCCGGACAGGGCTAACTATGGCTACACCTTC. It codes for CASTPDRANYGYTF.

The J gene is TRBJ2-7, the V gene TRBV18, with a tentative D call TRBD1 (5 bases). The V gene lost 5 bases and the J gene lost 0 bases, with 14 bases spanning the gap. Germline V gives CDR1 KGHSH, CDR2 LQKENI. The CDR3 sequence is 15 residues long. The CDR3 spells CASSRTRGSSYEQYF. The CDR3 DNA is TGTGCCAGCTCAAGGACAAGGGGTAGCTCCTACGAGCAGTACTTC.

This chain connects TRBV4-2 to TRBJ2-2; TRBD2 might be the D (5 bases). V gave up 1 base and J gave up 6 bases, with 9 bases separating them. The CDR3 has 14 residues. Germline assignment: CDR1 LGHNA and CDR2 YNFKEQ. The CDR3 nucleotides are TGTGCCAGCAGCCAAGTGGACGGGGCCGGGGAGCTGTTTTTT. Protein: CASSQVDGAGELFF.

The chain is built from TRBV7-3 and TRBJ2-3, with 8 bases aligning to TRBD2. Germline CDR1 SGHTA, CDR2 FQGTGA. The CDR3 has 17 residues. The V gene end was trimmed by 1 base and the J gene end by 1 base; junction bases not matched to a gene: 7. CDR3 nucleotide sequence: TGTGCCAGCAGCTTAATGGGTCCAGCGGGGGGCACAGATACGCAGTATTTT. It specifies CASSLMGPAGGTDTQYF.

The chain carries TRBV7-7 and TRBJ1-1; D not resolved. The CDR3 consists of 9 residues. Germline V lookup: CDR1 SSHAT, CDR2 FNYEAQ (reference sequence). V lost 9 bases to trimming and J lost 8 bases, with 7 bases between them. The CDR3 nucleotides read TGTGCCAGGGAGTTGGAAGCTTTCTTT. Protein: CARELEAFF.

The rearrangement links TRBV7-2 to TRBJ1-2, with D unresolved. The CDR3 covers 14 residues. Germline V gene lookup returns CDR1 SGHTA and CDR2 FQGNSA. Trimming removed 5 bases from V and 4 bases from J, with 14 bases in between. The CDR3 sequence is CASSPGRTSYGYTF. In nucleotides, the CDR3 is TGTGCCAGCAGCCCTGGGCGGACTTCCTATGGCTACACCTTC.